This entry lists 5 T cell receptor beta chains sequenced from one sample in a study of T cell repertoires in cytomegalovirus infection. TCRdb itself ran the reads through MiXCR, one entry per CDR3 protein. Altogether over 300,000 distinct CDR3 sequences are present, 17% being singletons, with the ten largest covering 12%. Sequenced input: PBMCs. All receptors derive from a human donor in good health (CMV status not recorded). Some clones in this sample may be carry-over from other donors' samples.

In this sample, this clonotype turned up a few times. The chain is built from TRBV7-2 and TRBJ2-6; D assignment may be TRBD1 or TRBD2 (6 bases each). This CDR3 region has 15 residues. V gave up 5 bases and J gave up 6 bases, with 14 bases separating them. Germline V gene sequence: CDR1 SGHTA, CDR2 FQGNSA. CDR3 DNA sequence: TGTGCCAGCAGCCCCTCGGGGGCAAAGGCCAACGTCCTGACTTTC. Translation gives CASSPSGAKANVLTF.

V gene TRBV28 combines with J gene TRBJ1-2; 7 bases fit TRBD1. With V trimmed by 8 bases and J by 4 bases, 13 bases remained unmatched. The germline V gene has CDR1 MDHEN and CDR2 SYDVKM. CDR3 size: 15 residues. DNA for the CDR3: TGTGCCAGCGGACTTGGAGGGGGCGAGGGCTATGGCTACACCTTC. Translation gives CASGLGGGEGYGYTF.

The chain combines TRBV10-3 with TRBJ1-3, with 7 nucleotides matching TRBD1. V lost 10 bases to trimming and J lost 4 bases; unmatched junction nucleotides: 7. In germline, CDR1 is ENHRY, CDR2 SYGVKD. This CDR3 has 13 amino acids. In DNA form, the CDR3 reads TGTGCCACAACCGACAGGGTCGGAAACACCATATATTTT. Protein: CATTDRVGNTIYF.

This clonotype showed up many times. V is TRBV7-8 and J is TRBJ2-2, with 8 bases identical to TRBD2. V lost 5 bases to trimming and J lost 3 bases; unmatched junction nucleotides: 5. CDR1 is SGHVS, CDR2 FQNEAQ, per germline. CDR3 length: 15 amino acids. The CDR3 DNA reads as TGTGCCAGCAGCCGAGCGGGGGTTGACACCGGGGAGCTGTTTTTT. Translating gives CASSRAGVDTGELFF.

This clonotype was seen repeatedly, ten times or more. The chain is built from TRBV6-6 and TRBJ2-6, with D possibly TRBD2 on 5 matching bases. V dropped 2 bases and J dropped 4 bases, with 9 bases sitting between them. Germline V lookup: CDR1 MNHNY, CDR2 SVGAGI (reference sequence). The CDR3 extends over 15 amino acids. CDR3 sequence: CASSYVGSGANVLTF. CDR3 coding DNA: TGTGCCAGCAGTTACGTTGGGAGCGGGGCCAACGTCCTGACTTTC.